This T cell receptor beta chain was captured in a study of blood T cell repertoires in COVID-19. As for the study in general: Spain, Italy and the United States supplied samples that represented acute and convalescent COVID-19.

Original processing notes: Reference gene primer amplification yielded estimated nucleated cell counts. Here immunoSEQ multiplex PCR was the method, and the copy in TCRdb shows in-frame clones only, minus some. V and J calls and clone size are those listed in that table; D and trimming were worked out from the DNA. Of around 35,000 clones in the sample, about 89% were seen once. This CDR3 region has 12 residues. CDR1 MNHEY and CDR2 SVGEGT come from the germline V gene. Deletions cut 4 bases from V and 5 bases from J, with 9 bases between. This TCR derives from a human donor in a cohort sampled during active COVID-19. The chain is built from TRBV6-2 or TRBV6-3 and TRBJ2-7; a weak D match, TRBD2 (5 bases). The source material was peripheral blood. The CDR3 coding sequence is TGTGCCAGCAGTTCGGGGTATCACGAGCAGTACTTC. It codes for CASSSGYHEQYF.